A single sample is the source of the 25 T cell receptor beta chains below, sequenced in a study of cytomegalovirus exposure and HLA in healthy donors. Vbeta (60) and Jbeta (13) primers were used in the PCR. Assay: immunoSEQ multiplex PCR; the TCRdb copy retains only in-frame clones and omits some. The data show under 150,000 clones, around 80% seen once. The sequencing sample was made of PBMCs. The receptors come from a boy aged 2 to 10 in good health and CMV-seronegative.

Remarks on this clone: Different DNA sequences within this sample yield the same CDR3. The V and J genes are TRBV6-5 and TRBJ1-3, with TRBD1 identical over 7 bases. V was clipped by 5 bases and J by 0 bases; unmatched bases: 4. Germline V gene data show CDR1 as MNHEY and CDR2 as SVGAGI. The CDR3 length is 15 residues. The CDR3 DNA is TGTGCCAGCAGTCAACAGGGGCTCTCTGGAAACACCATATATTTT. It encodes CASSQQGLSGNTIYF.

V gene TRBV7-6 combines with J gene TRBJ1-5; D ambiguous. Trimming stripped 0 bases from V and 3 bases from J, with 9 bases between. Per the germline V gene, CDR1 is SGHVS and CDR2 is FNYEAQ. The CDR3 contains 15 residues. The CDR3 coding sequence is TGTGCCAGCAGCTTAGCGGAGGGCCCCAATCAGCCCCAGCATTTT. This encodes CASSLAEGPNQPQHF.

The chain is built from TRBV2 and TRBJ2-2; the D is unclear. The CDR3 runs 15 residues. Germline CDR1 is SNHLY and CDR2 is FYNNEI. V shed 3 bases and J shed 6 bases, with 14 bases lying between them. CDR3 in DNA: TGTGCCAGCAGTGAGGGCAGCCTTATTTCCGGGGAGCTGTTTTTT. This gives the protein CASSEGSLISGELFF.

In DNA form, the CDR3 reads TGTGCCAGCAGCGAGCACAGACCCTATCAGCCCCAGCATTTT. As protein: CASSEHRPYQPQHF. The chain carries TRBV6-5 and TRBJ1-5; no clear D gene. In germline, CDR1 is MNHEY, CDR2 SVGAGI. Trimming took off 6 bases at V and 5 bases at J, with 14 bases between the two ends. CDR3 size: 14 residues.

The table lists this clone with a count of one. The CDR3 sequence: CASSQPGSSYNEQFF. CDR3 coding DNA: TGTGCCAGCTCACAACCGGGGAGCTCCTACAATGAGCAGTTCTTC. The rearrangement uses TRBV18 and TRBJ2-1; D perhaps matches TRBD2 (5 bases). The CDR3 length is 15 residues. The V and J ends lost 4 bases and 0 bases respectively, with 10 bases between them. The germline V gene encodes CDR1 KGHSH and CDR2 LQKENI.

To note about this clone: Other DNA sequences within the sample encode an identical CDR3. V gene TRBV19 combines with J gene TRBJ1-5; D remains ambiguous. Looked up from germline, CDR1 is LNHDA and CDR2 is SQIVND (reference sequence). CDR3 length equals 13 residues. Deletions cut 6 bases from V and 0 bases from J, with 6 bases between. CDR3 nucleotides: TGTGCCAGTAGCCTTAATAGCAATCAGCCCCAGCATTTT. The encoded protein is CASSLNSNQPQHF.

This rearrangement joins TRBV2 to TRBJ2-5; TRBD2 aligns across 9 bases. The CDR3 contains 16 residues. CDR1 and CDR2 from the germline V gene are SNHLY and FYNNEI. V gave up 3 bases and J gave up 4 bases; unmatched junction bases: 9. The CDR3 loop is CASSDSSGSLGETQYF. Here the CDR3 DNA reads TGTGCCAGCAGTGACAGTAGCGGGAGTCTGGGAGAGACCCAGTACTTC.

This clone was observed a few times. The chain has TRBV29-1 and TRBJ1-1, with 8 bases aligning to TRBD1. Trimming cost V 7 bases and J 1 base; bases outside gene matches: 2. This CDR3 has 12 residues. Germline V gene lookup returns CDR1 SQVTM and CDR2 ANQGSEA. The CDR3 loop reads CSGGQGNTEAFF. The CDR3 nucleotides are TGCAGCGGCGGACAGGGGAACACTGAAGCTTTCTTT. The variable domain in full, with the rest retrieved from reference TRBV29-1 and TRBJ1-1, is SAVISQKPSRDICQRGTSLTIQCQVDSQVTMMFWYRQQPGQSLTLIATANQGSEATYESGFVIDKFPISRPNLTFSTLTVSNMSPEDSSIYLCSGGQGNTEAFFGQGTRLTVV.

The chain is built from TRBV15 and TRBJ2-1; the D gene is possibly TRBD1 (6 bases). The CDR3 covers 16 residues. Germline CDR1 reads LNHNV; CDR2 reads YYDKDF (reference sequence). V lost 5 bases to trimming and J lost 2 bases, with 16 bases between them. Here the CDR3 DNA reads TGTGCCACCAGCCAAACCGACAGGCCCACCTACAATGAGCAGTTCTTC. Translated: CATSQTDRPTYNEQFF. The variable domain in full, completed from reference TRBV15 and TRBJ2-1, reads DAMVIQNPRYQVTQFGKPVTLSCSQTLNHNVMYWYQQKSSQAPKLLFHYYDKDFNNEADTPDNFQSRRPNTSFCFLDIRSPGLGDTAMYLCATSQTDRPTYNEQFFGPGTRLTVL.

The J gene is TRBJ2-2, the V gene TRBV19; 14 bases line up with TRBD2. There are 20 residues in the CDR3. Germline trimming cut 3 bases from V and 4 bases from J; bases unmatched to any gene: 13. Germline CDR1 LNHDA, CDR2 SQIVND (reference sequence). The CDR3 is CASSIGRGLAGAGSTGELFF. CDR3 in DNA: TGTGCCAGTAGTATCGGGAGGGGACTAGCGGGGGCAGGATCCACCGGGGAGCTGTTTTTT.

The rearrangement uses TRBV27 and TRBJ2-7; the D gene is possibly TRBD1 (6 bases). The CDR3 sequence is 12 residues long. The germline V gene encodes CDR1 MNHEY and CDR2 SMNVEV (reference sequence). V lost 6 bases, J lost 2 bases, and 8 bases lay in between. CDR3 sequence: CASRDSTYEQYF. The CDR3 bases are TGTGCCAGCAGGGACAGTACCTACGAGCAGTACTTC.

This clone was observed a single time. The chain couples TRBV7-2 to TRBJ2-7, with TRBD2 matching over 13 bases. CDR1 is SGHTA, CDR2 FQGNSA, per germline. The CDR3 loop spans 15 amino acids. Trimming cost V 5 bases and J 9 bases; bases outside gene matches: 10. The CDR3 DNA is TGTGCCAGCAGCCCAGTGGAACGGACTAGCGGGGGGCAGTACTTC. Protein sequence: CASSPVERTSGGQYF. Full variable domain (outside the CDR3, taken from reference TRBV7-2 and TRBJ2-7): GAGVSQSPSNKVTEKGKDVELRCDPISGHTALYWYRQSLGQGLEFLIYFQGNSAPDKSGLPSDRFSAERTGGSVSTLTIQRTQQEDSAVYLCASSPVERTSGGQYFGPGTRLTVT.

V is TRBV27 and J is TRBJ2-7; D might be TRBD1 (6 bases). The CDR3 has 13 residues. The ends were cut back, 2 bases at V and 6 bases at J, with 11 bases in the middle. Germline lookup yields CDR1 MNHEY and CDR2 SMNVEV (reference sequence). In nucleotides, the CDR3 is TGTGCCAGCAGTTTAGGAGGCAGGGGCGAGCAGTACGTC. Encoded protein: CASSLGGRGEQYV.

The rearrangement links TRBV10-2 to TRBJ1-3; D is possibly TRBD1 (6 bases). V was cut by 8 bases and J by 4 bases, with 15 bases left in between. Per the germline V gene, CDR1 is WSHSY and CDR2 is SAAADI. This CDR3 is built from 14 residues. CDR3 nucleotide sequence: TGCGCCAGCTCTCCGTGGGGGCTCGGAAACACCATATATTTT. Amino acid sequence: CASSPWGLGNTIYF.

The rearrangement links TRBV5-1 to TRBJ1-1; D call uncertain. Germline V gives CDR1 SGHRS, CDR2 YFSETQ. The CDR3 sequence is 13 residues long. V lost 4 bases, J lost 2 bases, and 9 bases lay in between. Here the CDR3 reads CASSLRGNTEAFF. DNA for the CDR3: TGCGCCAGCAGCCTACGGGGTAACACTGAAGCTTTCTTT.

The rearrangement joins TRBV11-2 to TRBJ2-3, with 8 bases lining up with TRBD2. The V gene's germline CDR1 is SGHAT and CDR2 FQNNGV. V gave up 0 bases and J gave up 5 bases; unmatched junction bases: 13. CDR3 length: 18 residues. The CDR3 coding sequence is TGTGCCAGCAGCTTAGATGAGAGGTTGACGGGGGGGCAAGATACGCAGTATTTT. Translating gives CASSLDERLTGGQDTQYF.

This rearrangement joins TRBV6-4 to TRBJ2-5, with TRBD2 as a possible D gene (5 bases). The V end lost 6 bases, the J end lost 5 bases, and 31 bases lay between the germline ends. The CDR3 runs to 19 residues. CDR1 and CDR2 from the germline V gene are MRHNA and SNTAGT. CDR3 coding DNA: TGTGCCAGCAGCTTAGGGAGTGGCGGCCAAGCGGTAGCCTGGGAGACCCAGTACTTC. Translating it yields CASSLGSGGQAVAWETQYF.

The V call is TRBV10-3, the J call TRBJ1-5, with D possibly being TRBD1 (5 bases). The V end was cut by 10 bases, the J end by 3 bases, with 16 bases between. This CDR3 is built from 14 residues. CDR1 and CDR2 from the germline V gene are ENHRY and SYGVKD. The CDR3 reads CATRLSGDNQPQHF. The CDR3 bases are TGTGCCACCCGCCTATCGGGGGACAATCAGCCCCAGCATTTT.

The rearrangement joins TRBV30 to TRBJ2-2, with D perhaps matching TRBD2 (6 bases). The length of the CDR3 is 13 residues. Germline CDR1 and CDR2: GTSNPN and SVGIG (reference sequence). V was pared by 3 bases and J by 6 bases, with 11 bases between. CDR3 loop: CAWSGREPGELFF. Written as DNA, the CDR3 is TGTGCCTGGAGCGGACGGGAGCCCGGGGAGCTGTTTTTT.

The rearrangement joins TRBV6-6 to TRBJ2-5; 8 bases line up with TRBD2. CDR1 is MNHNY and CDR2 is SVGAGI in the germline V gene (reference sequence). The J segment lost 2 bases and the V segment lost 6 bases, leaving 8 bases of the junction unmatched. This CDR3 region has 15 residues. The CDR3 DNA sequence: TGTGCCAGCAGCCAACGGGCGGGGGGACAAGAGACCCAGTACTTC. It yields the protein CASSQRAGGQETQYF.

The chain employs TRBV5-8 and TRBJ1-1; 8 bases map to TRBD1. Looked up from germline, CDR1 is SGHTS and CDR2 is YDEGEE. V shed 4 bases, J shed 4 bases, and the junction held 3 bases outside the gene matches. The CDR3 spans 13 residues. DNA of the CDR3: TGTGCCAGCAGCGAAACAGGGGGCACTGAAGCTTTCTTT. Translated, it gives CASSETGGTEAFF.

CDR3 sequence (DNA): TGTGCCAGCAGTGAGTCGCAGGTTGGCTACACCTTC. Protein: CASSESQVGYTF. The chain is built from TRBV25-1 and TRBJ1-2; D gene uncertain. CDR1 is MGHDK, CDR2 SYGVNS, per germline. This CDR3 is built from 12 residues. V dropped 3 bases and J dropped 7 bases, with 9 bases sitting between them.

This chain joins TRBV7-9 and TRBJ1-5; D ambiguous. V was cut by 4 bases and J by 9 bases, with 22 bases left in between. From germline, CDR1 is SEHNR and CDR2 FQNEAQ (reference sequence). This CDR3 comprises 16 residues. In DNA form, the CDR3 reads TGTGCCAGCAGCTATATAACTCCGGACCGGGGAGGGCCCCAGCATTTT. This encodes CASSYITPDRGGPQHF.

The V call is TRBV6-5, the J call TRBJ2-1; D is unclear. The CDR3 totals 13 residues. The V gene's germline CDR1 is MNHEY and CDR2 SVGAGI. Trimming stripped 0 bases from V and 7 bases from J, with 7 bases between. The chain's CDR3 is CASSYSPGNEQFF. In DNA form, the CDR3 reads TGTGCCAGCAGTTACTCTCCCGGGAATGAGCAGTTCTTC.

This rearrangement joins TRBV9 to TRBJ2-5, with a possible D match to TRBD2 (5 bases). The CDR3 runs 17 residues. Germline CDR1 and CDR2: SGDLS and YYNGEE. V shed 3 bases and J shed 0 bases, with 18 bases lying between them. This CDR3 is CASSATGSGEYQETQYF. The CDR3 DNA reads TGTGCCAGCAGCGCGACTGGAAGCGGAGAGTACCAAGAGACCCAGTACTTC.